This paragraph covers one T cell receptor (beta chain) sequence. Its antigen is as yet unknown. The data stem from a study of shared clonotypes between healthy human individuals. Overall study context: CD4 naive cells filled three plates per donor, CD4 memory three, CD8 naive two and CD8 memory one. Overall study findings and caveats: Lower generation probabilities were found for non-shared clonotypes than for those shared by all four donors.

It was CD45RO-negative cells, positively selected for CCR7, that made up naive CD8 cells, with terminally differentiated effector memory CD45RA+ cells excluded. The study drew all its donors from Caucasian adults living in Nashville, Tennessee. The protocol was immunoSEQ multiplex PCR, while the TCRdb copy is restricted to in-frame clones and leaves out a portion. The table lists some 1,900,000 clones, around 96% of them singletons. Germline V gene data show CDR1 as SNHLY and CDR2 as FYNNEI. The CDR3 has 16 residues. The V end was cut by 7 bases, the J end by 4 bases, with 23 bases between. The clonotype originates from a man younger than 35 in good health. The J gene is TRBJ2-7, the V gene TRBV2, with a tentative D call TRBD2 (6 bases). Source material: naive CD8+ T cells sorted from blood. DNA of the CDR3: TGTGCCAGCATCTCAGACGGGGAAGGAGGGGATTACGAGCAGTACTTC. Translated, it gives CASISDGEGGDYEQYF.